Described below is a single T cell receptor beta chain sequence and its context. The study sequenced TCR beta in blood CD8+ and CD4+ T cells. The multiple sclerosis controls were treatment-naive patients with relapsing-remitting disease that was stable or active. TEMRA cells were enriched by FACS, and CD4+ and CD8+ T cells were negatively isolated. The sample comes from a study of CD8 T cells in Susac syndrome. RNA was extracted with the RNeasy kit, and a quantity of 0.5 to 1 ug was reverse transcribed using random hexamers. Across 54 Vbeta and 13 Jbeta, immunoSEQ multiplex PCR amplified TCR beta CDR3. One entry per CDR3 protein, called by TCRdb with MiXCR from the immunoSEQ multiplex PCR reads. The sample contains almost 450,000 distinct CDR3 sequences, around 85% of which appear only once. Looked up from germline, CDR1 is MNHEY and CDR2 is SMNVEV (reference sequence). V lost 5 bases and J lost 1, with 11 bases in between. The CDR3 spans 14 residues.

Sequences were obtained from CD8+ T cells from PBMCs. The gene calls are TRBV27 and TRBJ1-2; D is undetermined. This receptor was obtained from a human donor with multiple sclerosis. The CDR3 region has the DNA TGTGCCAGCAGTCTAACCGGGATTAACTATGGCTACACCTTC. It codes for CASSLTGINYGYTF.